Here is one TCR beta chain with its context. The data originate from a study of cytomegalovirus exposure and HLA in healthy donors. The table came from immunoSEQ multiplex PCR; TCRdb's copy has only in-frame clones and leaves some out. The repertoire consists of about 120,000 clones, with 85% to 90% occurring once and the leading ten covering over 1.1%. V was cut by 7 bases and J by 6 bases, with 18 bases left in between. The V gene's germline CDR1 is MNHNY and CDR2 SVGAGI (reference sequence). The CDR3 is 14 residues long. Sequencing was performed on PBMCs. The source of this sequence is a woman younger than 45 in good health and CMV-seropositive. V is TRBV6-6 and J is TRBJ1-1; D uncertain. CDR3 DNA: TGTGCCAGCATGGAGGGCCCTTTTGGGGCTGAAGCTTTCTTT. Amino acids: CASMEGPFGAEAFF.